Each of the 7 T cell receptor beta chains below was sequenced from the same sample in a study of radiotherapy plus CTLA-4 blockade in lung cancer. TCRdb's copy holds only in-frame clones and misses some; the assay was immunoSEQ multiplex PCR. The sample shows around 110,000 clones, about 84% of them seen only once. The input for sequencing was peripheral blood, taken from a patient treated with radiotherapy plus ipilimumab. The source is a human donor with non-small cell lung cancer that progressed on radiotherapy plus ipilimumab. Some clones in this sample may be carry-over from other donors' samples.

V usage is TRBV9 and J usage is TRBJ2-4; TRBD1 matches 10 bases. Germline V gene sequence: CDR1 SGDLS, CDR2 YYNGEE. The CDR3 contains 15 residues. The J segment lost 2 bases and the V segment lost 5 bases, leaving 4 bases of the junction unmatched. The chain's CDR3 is CASRGTGESKNIQYF. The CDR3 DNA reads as TGTGCCAGCAGGGGGACAGGGGAGTCCAAAAACATTCAGTACTTC.

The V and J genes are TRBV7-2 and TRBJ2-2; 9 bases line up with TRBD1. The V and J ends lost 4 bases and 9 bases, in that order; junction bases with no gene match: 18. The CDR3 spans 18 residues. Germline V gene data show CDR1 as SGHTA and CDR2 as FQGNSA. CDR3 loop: CASSYKRREQGAQRELFF. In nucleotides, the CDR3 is TGTGCCAGCAGCTACAAACGGCGCGAACAGGGGGCGCAAAGGGAGCTGTTTTTT. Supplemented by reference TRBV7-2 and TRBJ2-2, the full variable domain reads GAGVSQSPSNKVTEKGKDVELRCDPISGHTALYWYRQSLGQGLEFLIYFQGNSAPDKSGLPSDRFSAERTGGSVSTLTIQRTQQEDSAVYLCASSYKRREQGAQRELFFGEGSRLTVL.

This CDR3 is CASSLVPGKAGELFF. CDR3 bases: TGCGCCAGCAGCTTGGTCCCAGGGAAAGCCGGGGAGCTGTTTTTT. The V gene is TRBV5-1, the J gene TRBJ2-2; possibly TRBD1 for D (5 bases). V lost 0 bases, J lost 6 bases, and 12 bases lay in between. The length of the CDR3 is 15 residues. The germline gives CDR1 SGHRS, CDR2 YFSETQ.

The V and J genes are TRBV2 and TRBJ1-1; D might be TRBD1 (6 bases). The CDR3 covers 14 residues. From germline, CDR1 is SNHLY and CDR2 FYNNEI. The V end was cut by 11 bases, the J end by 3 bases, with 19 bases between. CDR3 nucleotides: TGTGCCGGAGGTTCAAGGGGGGGGCACACTGAAGCTTTCTTT. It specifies CAGGSRGGHTEAFF. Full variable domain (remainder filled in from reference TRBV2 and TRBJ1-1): EPEVTQTPSHQVTQMGQEVILRCVPISNHLYFYWYRQILGQKVEFLVSFYNNEISEKSEIFDDQFSVERPDGSNFTLKIRSTKLEDSAMYFCAGGSRGGHTEAFFGQGTRLTVV.

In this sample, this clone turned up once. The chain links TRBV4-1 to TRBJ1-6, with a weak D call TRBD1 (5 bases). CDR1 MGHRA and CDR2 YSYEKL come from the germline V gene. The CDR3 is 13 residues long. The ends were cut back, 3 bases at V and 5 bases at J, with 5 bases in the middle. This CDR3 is CASSQGDNSPLHF. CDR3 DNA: TGCGCCAGCAGCCAGGGGGATAATTCACCCCTCCACTTT.

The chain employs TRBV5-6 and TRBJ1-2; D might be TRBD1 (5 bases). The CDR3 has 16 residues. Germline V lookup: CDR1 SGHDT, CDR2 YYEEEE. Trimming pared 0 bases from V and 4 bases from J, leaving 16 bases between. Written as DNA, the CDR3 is TGTGCCAGCAGCTTGGCCAGAAGGGGTAGTGGCTATGGCTACACCTTC. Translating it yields CASSLARRGSGYGYTF.

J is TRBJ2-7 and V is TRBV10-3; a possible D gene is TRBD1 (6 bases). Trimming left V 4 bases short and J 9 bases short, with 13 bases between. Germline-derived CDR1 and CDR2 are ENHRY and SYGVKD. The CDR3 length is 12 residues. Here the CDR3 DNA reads TGTGCCATCAGTGGTGGACAGCCGTGGCAGTACTTC. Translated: CAISGGQPWQYF.